One and the same sample provided the 12 T cell receptor beta chains below, sequenced in a study of control samples from healthy donors and cancer patients. Data came from immunoSEQ multiplex PCR; TCRdb stores just in-frame clones and leaves some out. The sample has tens of thousands of clones; 70% to 90% are singletons. The sample taken for sequencing was blood. All receptors come from an older woman in good health.

The CDR3 bases are TGTGCCAGTAGCACCAGGACAGACGGCTATCGGGGCTACACCTTC. Translation gives CASSTRTDGYRGYTF. The V and J genes are TRBV19 and TRBJ1-2, with D perhaps matching TRBD1 (6 bases). The CDR3 sequence is 15 residues long. Germline V lookup: CDR1 LNHDA, CDR2 SQIVND (reference sequence). Trimming left V 6 bases short and J 8 bases short, with 22 bases between.

The genes are TRBV19 and TRBJ1-5; D uncertain. Germline CDR1 reads LNHDA; CDR2 reads SQIVND (reference sequence). This CDR3 has 14 amino acids. The germline V and J ends were trimmed by 5 bases and 2 bases, with 10 bases remaining between them. The CDR3 protein is CASSVTWGNQPQHF. The CDR3 nucleotides read TGTGCCAGTAGTGTTACATGGGGCAATCAGCCCCAGCATTTT.

J is TRBJ1-2 and V is TRBV9; maybe TRBD1 (6 bases). The CDR3 consists of 13 residues. Germline loops: CDR1 SGDLS, CDR2 YYNGEE. V dropped 4 bases and J dropped 11 bases, with 18 bases sitting between them. CDR3 nucleotide sequence: TGTGCCAGCAGCAGGGACACCCCACAAGGATACACCTTC. It translates to CASSRDTPQGYTF. Variable domain in full (rest from reference TRBV9 and TRBJ1-2): DSGVTQTPKHLITATGQRVTLRCSPRSGDLSVYWYQQSLDQGLQFLIQYYNGEERAKGNILERFSAQQFPDLHSELNLSSLELGDSALYFCASSRDTPQGYTFGSGTRLTVV.

The chain joins TRBV12-5 to TRBJ2-5, with 8 nucleotides matching TRBD1. Germline V gives CDR1 LGHNT, CDR2 FRNRAP. Unmatched junction bases numbered 6, after V lost 3 bases and J lost 9 bases. This CDR3 has 13 amino acids. For the CDR3, the DNA is TGTGCTAGTGGTTTAGGACAGGACAGGGCCCAGTACTTC. This gives the protein CASGLGQDRAQYF.

This clone was counted once. The V and J genes are TRBV30 and TRBJ1-1, with 7 bases matching TRBD1. Germline loops: CDR1 GTSNPN, CDR2 SVGIG (reference sequence). Trimming at V came to 5 bases and at J to 8 bases, leaving 11 bases not matched to a gene. CDR3 length: 13 amino acids. CDR3 loop: CAWAFTGVGEAFF. The CDR3 region has the DNA TGTGCCTGGGCCTTCACAGGGGTGGGCGAAGCTTTCTTT. Based on the CDR3 plus reference TRBV30 and TRBJ1-1, the full variable domain is SQTIHQWPATLVQPVGSPLSLECTVEGTSNPNLYWYRQAAGRGLQLLFYSVGIGQISSEVPQNLSASRPQDRQFILSSKKLLLSDSGFYLCAWAFTGVGEAFFGQGTRLTVV.

In its sample, this clone was seen once. This chain links TRBV28 with TRBJ2-7; TRBD2 is a possible D gene (6 bases). The CDR3 runs to 14 residues. Per the germline V gene, CDR1 is MDHEN and CDR2 is SYDVKM. V shed 7 bases and J shed 0 bases, with 13 bases lying between them. This chain's CDR3 is CASISPGLSYEQYF. The CDR3 DNA reads as TGTGCCAGCATCTCTCCGGGACTCTCCTACGAGCAGTACTTC.

In nucleotides, the CDR3 is TGTGCCAGCAGCCCGGGACTAGCGGTCCAAGAGACCCAGTACTTC. Amino acids: CASSPGLAVQETQYF. This chain links TRBV7-7 with TRBJ2-5; 11 bases map to TRBD2. CDR1 is SSHAT, CDR2 FNYEAQ, per germline (reference sequence). CDR3 length equals 15 residues. The junction had 3 bases not matched to a gene; V was cut back by 5 bases and J by 1 base. Supplemented by reference TRBV7-7 and TRBJ2-5, the full variable domain reads GAGVSQSPRYKVTKRGQDVTLRCDPISSHATLYWYQQALGQGPEFLTYFNYEAQPDKSGLPSDRFSAERPEGSISTLTIQRTEQRDSAMYRCASSPGLAVQETQYFGPGTRLLVL.

This chain joins TRBV5-6 and TRBJ2-3; weak D call: TRBD1 (6 bases). The V and J ends lost 0 bases and 5 bases respectively, with 13 bases between them. Germline CDR1 is SGHDT and CDR2 is YYEEEE. The CDR3 spans 15 residues. CDR3 in DNA: TGTGCCAGCAGCTTGGGTTGGGGGCCAGGAGATACGCAGTATTTT. Protein: CASSLGWGPGDTQYF.

CDR3 residues: CAISEGAKLIDEQYF. The CDR3 DNA reads as TGTGCCATCAGTGAGGGGGCAAAACTCATCGACGAGCAGTACTTC. This chain uses TRBV10-3 with TRBJ2-7, with D tentatively TRBD1 (5 bases). V lost 2 bases to trimming and J lost 5 bases, with 16 bases between them. The CDR3 length is 15 residues. The germline V gene has CDR1 ENHRY and CDR2 SYGVKD.

The genes are TRBV7-3 and TRBJ2-7, with D possibly TRBD2 on 5 matching bases. This CDR3 is built from 13 residues. Germline V lookup: CDR1 SGHTA, CDR2 FQGTGA. V lost 5 bases, J lost 5 bases, and 13 bases lay in between. CDR3 DNA: TGTGCCAGCAGCGTCTCGGGGTCCCACGAGCAGTACTTC. This codes for CASSVSGSHEQYF. The full variable domain, in which reference TRBV7-3 and TRBJ2-7 provide the parts outside the CDR3, is GAGVSQTPSNKVTEKGKYVELRCDPISGHTALYWYRQSLGQGPEFLIYFQGTGAADDSGLPNDRFFAVRPEGSVSTLKIQRTERGDSAVYLCASSVSGSHEQYFGPGTRLTVT.

V is TRBV28 and J is TRBJ2-2; 8 positions agree with TRBD2. CDR1 is MDHEN, CDR2 SYDVKM, per germline. J was trimmed by 7 bases and V by 8 bases; bases with no gene match: 12. This CDR3 comprises 15 residues. The CDR3 spells CASHFGVAGIGELFF. The DNA for the CDR3 is TGTGCCAGCCACTTTGGAGTAGCGGGAATCGGGGAGCTGTTTTTT.

CDR3 nucleotide sequence: TGTGCCAGAAAGGCTAGCGGGAGTTCCTTCTACAATGAGCAGTTCTTC. Amino acid sequence: CARKASGSSFYNEQFF. The chain couples TRBV2 to TRBJ2-1, with 10 bases matching TRBD2. The trim removed 9 bases at V and 3 bases at J, leaving 11 bases unmatched. This CDR3 is built from 16 residues. From germline, CDR1 is SNHLY and CDR2 FYNNEI.